This T cell receptor beta chain was observed in a study of T cell repertoires in aging, cancer and after chemotherapy. The CDR3 runs 14 residues. Germline CDR1 and CDR2: SGHNT and YYREEE (reference sequence). The ends were cut back, 4 bases at V and 2 bases at J, with 10 bases in the middle. Details on this clonotype: Its target is unknown.

Study-wide findings and caveats: Across the chemotherapy interval, each cancer cohort showed higher median generation probability, suggesting thymic rebound.

TRB rearrangements spanning V, D and J were amplified using mixed TRB-A/B primers. TCRdb itself ran the multiplex PCR reads through MiXCR, one entry per CDR3 protein. This table holds around 2,500 distinct CDR3 sequences, roughly 45% found once. The template was genomic DNA from peripheral blood, not RNA. This receptor was identified in a human donor with a blood cancer. The sample comprised blood. The gene calls are TRBV5-4 and TRBJ1-5; D is ambiguous. The CDR3 nucleotides are TGTGCCAGCAGCCTTGGAGGTGGCAATCAGCCCCAGCATTTT. Translation: CASSLGGGNQPQHF.